By share, the clone carrying this TCR beta chain ranks as medium-sized. Its antigen is not known. Naive CD8 libraries used 20,000 to 1,000,000 sorted cells and 10%, 30% or 50% RNA. The sorting of naive CD8 T cells used the CD8+CD4-CCR7+CD45RA+ phenotype. Previously reported methods and listed TCR primers produced the bulk TCR libraries. TCRdb used MiXCR to reprocess the PCR reads, holding one entry per CDR3 protein. The sample comprises fewer than 15,000 distinct CDR3 sequences, less than 20% of which are singletons, and under 2% rests with the top ten. The data stem from a study of molecular identifiers for immune sequencing clone quantification. Regarding the study as a whole: Clones with over 20 RNA copies captured over 98% of effector molecules but under 1% of naive ones.

Per germline, CDR1 MGHRA and CDR2 YSYEKL. The CDR3 has 14 residues. With V trimmed by 1 base and J by 9 bases, 4 bases remained unmatched. The chain carries TRBV4-1 and TRBJ2-1; TRBD1 matches 9 bases. The sequenced material came from naive CD8+ T cells from blood, with Jurkat cell RNA spiked in. Sample subset: FACS-sorted CD8+CD4-CCR7+CD45RA+ naive T cells. This sequence was found in a human donor in good health. Some libraries in this study had Jurkat cell RNA spiked in. In nucleotides, the CDR3 is TGCGCCAGCAGCCAAGCCATACAGGGGGCTGAGCAGTTCTTC. It encodes CASSQAIQGAEQFF.